This T cell receptor beta chain was captured in a study of T cells in Graves' hyperthyroidism and ophthalmopathy. Regions amplified from RNA transcripts were the TCR beta CDR3 regions. Carried out on the TCR CDR3, a first-round RT-PCR used the HTBI primer set. In TCRdb, the multiplex PCR reads were re-called with MiXCR into one record per CDR3 protein. The table shows roughly 400,000 distinct CDR3 sequences, with approximately 25% occurring only once. This clonotype was observed at least ten times. Hyperthyroidism in the patients, aged 18 to 65, was newly diagnosed and under 2 months in duration. The germline V gene has CDR1 SGHTA and CDR2 FQGTGA. The CDR3 is 15 amino acids. The ends were cut back, 4 bases at V and 0 bases at J, with 10 bases in the middle.

This clonotype was sampled from a man between 45 and 60 years old with Graves' hyperthyroidism. The chain recombines TRBV7-3 with TRBJ2-1; D remains ambiguous. Specimen: blood. The CDR3 sequence: CASSSQSGSYNEQFF. CDR3 coding DNA: TGTGCCAGCAGCTCCCAAAGTGGCTCCTACAATGAGCAGTTCTTC.